This T cell receptor (beta chain) was captured in a study of CD8 T cells in ankylosing spondylitis. In making TCR beta libraries, quantitative 5'-RACE with molecular barcodes was used. TCRdb re-analysed the 5' RACE reads in MiXCR, keeping a single row per CDR3 protein. The sample consists of roughly 280,000 distinct CDR3 sequences, 20% of them appearing once. The table lists this clonotype with a few counts. The target antigen is unknown. Study results and caveats: A number of the motif variants had already been described in reactive arthritis synovial fluid and blood.

Looked up from germline, CDR1 is SGHRS and CDR2 is YFSETQ. Trimming removed 0 bases at V and 4 bases at J, with 19 bases between. CDR3 length: 17 residues. Sequenced input: blood, either unsorted or a sorted T cell fraction (not recorded which). The origin of this receptor is a male donor with ankylosing spondylitis or in good health (not recorded which). The chain links TRBV5-1 to TRBJ1-1; D remains ambiguous. In nucleotides, the CDR3 is TGCGCCAGCAGCTTGGTTGGCACTCCCCAGGTGAGCACTGAAGCTTTCTTT. Its translation: CASSLVGTPQVSTEAFF.